The 25 T cell receptor beta chains reported below all come from one sample, sequenced in a study of OX40 agonist ivuxolimab in advanced cancers. Library prep was done by the immunoSEQ multiplex PCR assay. As stored in TCRdb, this immuneACCESS dataset retains in-frame rearrangements with V and J assigned. A fraction of the clones does not appear; measured against another copy, unresolved V genes explain less than half of the discrepancy, and the remainder lacks a known reason. Across this sample there are roughly 80,000 clones, with over 90% seen only once. The ten top clones hold around 6% of the sample. The sample was CD4+ or CD8+ T cells sorted from blood, taken in a trial of the OX40 agonist ivuxolimab. These TCRs come from an adult with an advanced solid tumor such as melanoma, head and neck, liver or kidney cancer.

As to this clone: The junction does not match germline at one end; this may be a read error. The genes are TRBV5-8 and TRBJ1-1; 9 bases fit TRBD1. From germline, CDR1 is SGHTS and CDR2 YDEGEE. This CDR3 contains 16 residues. CDR3 region: CTSSIGTGLENTEAFF. The CDR3 DNA follows: TGTACCAGCAGCATAGGGACAGGGCTGGAGAACACTGAAGCTTTCTTT.

This clone occurred once. The chain combines TRBV15 with TRBJ1-2, with a possible D match to TRBD1 (5 bases). Germline V gives CDR1 LNHNV, CDR2 YYDKDF (reference sequence). The CDR3 has 16 residues. V was pared by 2 bases and J by 5 bases, with 18 bases between. CDR3 bases: TGTGCCACCAGCAGAAGCAAGGGCAGGGAGGCGTATGGCTACACCTTC. Translation: CATSRSKGREAYGYTF.

V is TRBV2 and J is TRBJ2-5; 16 nucleotides match TRBD2. Losses at the gene ends were 6 bases for V and 5 bases for J; bases not matched to a gene: 3. The CDR3 has 15 amino acids. CDR1 SNHLY and CDR2 FYNNEI come from the germline V gene. This chain's CDR3 is CASSPGLAGGETQYF. The CDR3, as DNA: TGTGCCAGCAGCCCGGGACTAGCGGGGGGGGAGACCCAGTACTTC.

This clone was detected only once. The rearrangement joins TRBV5-6 to TRBJ2-7; D is unclear. The CDR3 covers 14 residues. V lost 4 bases and J 6 bases, leaving 17 bases between the germline ends. CDR1 is SGHDT, CDR2 YYEEEE, per germline. The CDR3 loop is CASSPPWALGEQYF. The CDR3 bases are TGTGCCAGCAGCCCCCCCTGGGCATTGGGCGAGCAGTACTTC.

V and J are TRBV4-1 and TRBJ1-2; TRBD1 might be the D (6 bases). This CDR3 is 14 amino acids long. From germline, CDR1 is MGHRA and CDR2 YSYEKL. The V and J ends lost 5 bases and 4 bases respectively, with 14 bases between them. This chain's CDR3 is CASSLDRASYGYTF. In DNA form, the CDR3 reads TGCGCCAGCAGCTTGGACAGAGCTTCCTATGGCTACACCTTC.

This chain uses TRBV5-1 with TRBJ2-7; 8 bases are a match to TRBD1. CDR3 length: 15 amino acids. Germline lookup yields CDR1 SGHRS and CDR2 YFSETQ. Losses at the gene ends were 4 bases for V and 1 base for J; bases not matched to a gene: 7. This CDR3 is CASSMGTGPSYEQYF. CDR3 sequence (DNA): TGCGCCAGCAGCATGGGGACAGGCCCTTCCTACGAGCAGTACTTC.

The chain is built from TRBV4-3 and TRBJ1-6; D call uncertain. Trimming took off 1 base at V and 0 bases at J, with 7 bases between the two ends. Germline V gene data show CDR1 as LGHNA and CDR2 as YSLEER. CDR3 size: 16 residues. As DNA, the CDR3 is TGCGCCAGCAGCCAAGCTTCAGGCTCCTATAATTCACCCCTCCACTTT. It translates to CASSQASGSYNSPLHF.

V gene TRBV27 combines with J gene TRBJ2-3; no clear D gene. V lost 3 bases and J 0 bases, leaving 4 bases between the germline ends. This CDR3 spans 13 amino acids. Germline V gene lookup returns CDR1 MNHEY and CDR2 SMNVEV (reference sequence). In nucleotides, the CDR3 is TGTGCCAGCAGTTTTTCGAGCACAGATACGCAGTATTTT. Translation: CASSFSSTDTQYF.

The V and J genes are TRBV11-2 and TRBJ2-3, with D unresolved. From germline, CDR1 is SGHAT and CDR2 FQNNGV. Trimming stripped 0 bases from V and 2 bases from J, with 9 bases between. The CDR3 is 15 residues long. The CDR3 protein is CASSLESWVTDTQYF. The CDR3 DNA reads TGTGCCAGCAGCTTAGAGAGTTGGGTCACAGATACGCAGTATTTT.

The CDR3 spells CASSVGSAWGETQYF. The CDR3 region has the DNA TGTGCCAGCAGCGTAGGGTCAGCTTGGGGGGAGACCCAGTACTTC. The chain has TRBV9 and TRBJ2-5; D tentatively fits TRBD1 or TRBD2 (5 bases each). The CDR3 length is 15 residues. The germline gives CDR1 SGDLS, CDR2 YYNGEE. Trimming stripped 0 bases from V and 5 bases from J, with 14 bases between.

This chain uses TRBV9 with TRBJ1-1; TRBD1 is a possible D gene (5 bases). Trimming stripped 3 bases from V and 0 bases from J, with 12 bases between. The CDR3 runs 15 residues. The germline V gene encodes CDR1 SGDLS and CDR2 YYNGEE. The CDR3, as DNA: TGTGCCAGCAGCGCCCGGACGGGACTGAACACTGAAGCTTTCTTT. It yields the protein CASSARTGLNTEAFF. The whole variable domain, remainder taken from reference TRBV9 and TRBJ1-1, is DSGVTQTPKHLITATGQRVTLRCSPRSGDLSVYWYQQSLDQGLQFLIQYYNGEERAKGNILERFSAQQFPDLHSELNLSSLELGDSALYFCASSARTGLNTEAFFGQGTRLTVV.

The chain couples TRBV28 to TRBJ2-7; D possibly uses TRBD1 or TRBD2 (6 bases each). The CDR3 is 13 residues long. Trimming stripped 3 bases from V and 3 bases from J, with 9 bases between. Germline V CDR1 and CDR2: MDHEN, SYDVKM. CDR3 amino acids: CASSLGGHYEQYF. The CDR3 DNA sequence: TGTGCCAGCAGTTTGGGGGGACACTACGAGCAGTACTTC.

The chain carries TRBV5-4 and TRBJ2-7; D uncertain. This CDR3 has 14 residues. The V end was cut by 0 bases, the J end by 0 bases, with 7 bases between. The germline V gene encodes CDR1 SGHNT and CDR2 YYREEE (reference sequence). The CDR3 nucleotides read TGTGCCAGCAGCTTGGCCGGCGGCTCCTACGAGCAGTACTTC. It encodes CASSLAGGSYEQYF.

The chain carries TRBV27 and TRBJ2-1; D possibly corresponds to TRBD1 (5 bases). V was cut by 0 bases and J by 5 bases, with 8 bases left in between. Per germline, CDR1 MNHEY and CDR2 SMNVEV (reference sequence). The CDR3 spans 14 residues. CDR3 DNA: TGTGCCAGCAGTTTATCCAGGGCCCACAATGAGCAGTTCTTC. This sequence encodes CASSLSRAHNEQFF.

The rearrangement links TRBV27 to TRBJ1-3, with D maybe TRBD1 (5 bases). Trimming left V 2 bases short and J 4 bases short, with 6 bases between. This CDR3 is built from 13 residues. Germline V gives CDR1 MNHEY, CDR2 SMNVEV (reference sequence). CDR3: CASSLGGGNTIYF. The CDR3 nucleotides are TGTGCCAGCAGTTTAGGGGGGGGAAACACCATATATTTT.

This clone was detected only a few times. The rearrangement uses TRBV9 and TRBJ1-1; 9 bases align to TRBD1. This CDR3 contains 14 residues. V lost 2 bases, J lost 4 bases, and 3 bases stayed unmatched. CDR1 and CDR2 (germline): SGDLS, YYNGEE. The CDR3 protein is CASSVDRGGTEAFF. For the CDR3, the DNA is TGTGCCAGCAGCGTTGACAGGGGGGGCACTGAAGCTTTCTTT.

The gene calls are TRBV5-1 and TRBJ1-1; D not resolved. Germline V gives CDR1 SGHRS, CDR2 YFSETQ. The CDR3 loop spans 13 amino acids. Trimming shortened V by 0 bases and J by 2 bases, and 5 bases separated the two germline ends. CDR3 sequence (DNA): TGCGCCAGCAGCTTGGGGGCTAACACTGAAGCTTTCTTT. Translated: CASSLGANTEAFF.

The V and J genes are TRBV21-1 and TRBJ2-7; the listed D gene, TRBD1, was not tested against the DNA. TRBV21-1 is recorded as a pseudogene. This CDR3 is built from 13 residues. This CDR3 is CASSKVNSYEQYF. The CDR3 bases are TGTGCCAGCAGCAAAGTCAACTCCTACGAGCAGTACTTC.

The chain employs TRBV7-3 and TRBJ2-3, with 8 bases fitting TRBD2. V shed 5 bases, J shed 1 base, and the junction held 2 bases outside the gene matches. The germline V gene encodes CDR1 SGHTA and CDR2 FQGTGA. The CDR3 is made up of 14 amino acids. The CDR3 here is CASSQAGGTDTQYF. Here the CDR3 DNA reads TGTGCCAGCAGCCAAGCGGGAGGCACAGATACGCAGTATTTT.

The rearrangement uses TRBV5-1 and TRBJ1-1, with D tentatively TRBD1 (5 bases). V was trimmed by 0 bases and J by 7 bases, leaving 13 bases between them. CDR3 length equals 14 residues. Germline V CDR1 and CDR2: SGHRS, YFSETQ. The CDR3 loop is CASSLDGALVEAFF. The CDR3 nucleotides read TGCGCCAGCAGCTTGGATGGGGCATTGGTTGAAGCTTTCTTT.

The chain links TRBV10-1 to TRBJ2-1; the D gene is possibly TRBD2 (5 bases). Germline V gene lookup returns CDR1 WNHNN and CDR2 SYGVQD (reference sequence). This CDR3 region has 20 residues. The V end was cut by 7 bases, the J end by 5 bases, with 33 bases between. CDR3: CASKARSSGTPRGLHNEQFF. The CDR3 DNA sequence: TGCGCCAGCAAAGCCCGTTCGAGCGGAACGCCCAGAGGGTTGCACAATGAGCAGTTCTTC.

The rearrangement uses TRBV10-3 and TRBJ2-7; D uncertain. CDR1 is ENHRY, CDR2 SYGVKD, per germline. V was cut by 4 bases and J by 5 bases, with 18 bases left in between. This CDR3 spans 15 amino acids. DNA of the CDR3: TGTGCCATCAGTGCCGCGTTTTCCCGCGGCGACGAGCAGTACTTC. It specifies CAISAAFSRGDEQYF.

The gene calls are TRBV7-9 and TRBJ1-1; tentatively, D is TRBD1 (5 bases). The V end was cut by 1 base, the J end by 2 bases, with 8 bases between. The CDR3 consists of 14 residues. The germline gives CDR1 SEHNR, CDR2 FQNEAQ (reference sequence). In DNA, the CDR3 is TGTGCCAGCAGCTTAGGGACAAGCAACACTGAAGCTTTCTTT. It specifies CASSLGTSNTEAFF.

This clone was detected once. This chain uses TRBV5-6 with TRBJ2-7, with TRBD2 matching over 7 bases. The germline V gene encodes CDR1 SGHDT and CDR2 YYEEEE. This CDR3 spans 15 amino acids. After removal of 7 bases from V and 4 bases from J, the junction contained 14 bases not matched to a gene. CDR3 DNA: TGTGCCAGCCTTGGGGGGAGCGGGGTTTATTACGAGCAGTACTTC. Translating gives CASLGGSGVYYEQYF.

The gene calls are TRBV5-5 and TRBJ1-4, with D tentatively TRBD1 (5 bases). Deletions cut 4 bases from V and 7 bases from J, with 14 bases between. The CDR3 covers 14 residues. Germline V gives CDR1 SGHKS, CDR2 YYEKEE (reference sequence). The CDR3 is CASSPGSGSEKLFF. CDR3 nucleotide sequence: TGTGCCAGCAGCCCAGGGAGCGGGAGTGAAAAACTGTTTTTT.